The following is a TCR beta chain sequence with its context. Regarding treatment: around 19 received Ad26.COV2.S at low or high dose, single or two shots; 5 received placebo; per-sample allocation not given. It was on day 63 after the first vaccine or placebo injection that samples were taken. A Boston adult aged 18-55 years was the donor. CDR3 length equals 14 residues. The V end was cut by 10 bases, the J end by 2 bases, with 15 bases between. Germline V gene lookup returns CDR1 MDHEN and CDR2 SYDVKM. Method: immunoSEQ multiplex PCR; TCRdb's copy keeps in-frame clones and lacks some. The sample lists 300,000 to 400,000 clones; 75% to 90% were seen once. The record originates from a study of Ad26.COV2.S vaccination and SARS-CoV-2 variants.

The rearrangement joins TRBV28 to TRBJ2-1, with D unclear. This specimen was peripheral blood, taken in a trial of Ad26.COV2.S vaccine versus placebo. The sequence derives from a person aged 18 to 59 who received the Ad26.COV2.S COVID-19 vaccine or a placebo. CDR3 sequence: CATFADRTYNEQFF. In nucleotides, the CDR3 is TGTGCCACCTTTGCGGACCGAACCTACAATGAGCAGTTCTTC.